This entry features one T cell receptor (beta chain) sequence. TCRdb itself ran the PCR reads through MiXCR, one entry per CDR3 protein. The sample yields more than 80,000 distinct CDR3 sequences, 45% to 50% seen once. The sample comes from a study of CDR3 diversity in severe acne. The CDR3 contains 12 residues. The germline V gene has CDR1 SGHNT and CDR2 YYREEE (reference sequence). V was clipped by 5 bases and J by 2 bases, with 8 bases between them. The material sequenced was blood. This TCR came from a male donor with severe acne vulgaris. The gene calls are TRBV5-4 and TRBJ2-7; D is undetermined. The CDR3, as DNA: TGTGCCAGCAGGCCCCTCGCCTACGAGCAGTACTTC. Translated, it gives CASRPLAYEQYF. Full variable domain (outside the CDR3, taken from reference TRBV5-4 and TRBJ2-7): ETGVTQSPTHLIKTRGQQVTLRCSSQSGHNTVSWYQQALGQGPQFIFQYYREEENGRGNFPPRFSGLQFPNYSSELNVNALELDDSALYLCASRPLAYEQYFGPGTRLTVT.